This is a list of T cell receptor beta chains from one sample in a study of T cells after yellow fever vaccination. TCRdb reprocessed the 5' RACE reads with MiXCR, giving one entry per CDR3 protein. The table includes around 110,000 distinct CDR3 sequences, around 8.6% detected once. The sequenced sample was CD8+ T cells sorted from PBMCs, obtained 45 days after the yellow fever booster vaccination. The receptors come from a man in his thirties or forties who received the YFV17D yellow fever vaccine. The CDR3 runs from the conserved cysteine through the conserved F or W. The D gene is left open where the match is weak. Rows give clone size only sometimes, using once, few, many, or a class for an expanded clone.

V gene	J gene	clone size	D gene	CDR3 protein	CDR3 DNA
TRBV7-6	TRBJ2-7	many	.	CASSSTVSASYEQYF	TGTGCCAGCAGCTCGACAGTCAGCGCGTCCTACGAGCAGTACTTC
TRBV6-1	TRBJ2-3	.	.	CASIWGAQYF	TGTGCCAGCATTTGGGGGGCGCAGTATTTT
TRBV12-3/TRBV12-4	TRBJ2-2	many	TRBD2	CASSPPGLGTGELFF	TGTGCCAGCAGCCCTCCGGGACTAGGGACCGGGGAGCTGTTTTTT
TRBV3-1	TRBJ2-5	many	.	CASSQGQTFQETQYF	TGTGCCAGCAGCCAAGGACAGACCTTCCAGGAGACCCAGTACTTC
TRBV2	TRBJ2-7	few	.	CASRRGEIPEQYF	TGTGCCAGCAGGAGGGGAGAGATCCCCGAGCAGTACTTC
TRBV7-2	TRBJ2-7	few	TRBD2	CASSLGLGGSFAYEQYF	TGTGCCAGCAGCTTAGGACTTGGCGGGAGTTTCGCCTACGAGCAGTACTTC
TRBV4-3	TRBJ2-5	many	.	CASSHEPSSQETQYF	TGCGCCAGCAGCCACGAACCGAGTTCCCAAGAGACCCAGTACTTC
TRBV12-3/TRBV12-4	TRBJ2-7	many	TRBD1	CASSLGTGATYEQYF	TGTGCCAGCAGTTTGGGGACAGGGGCCACCTACGAGCAGTACTTC
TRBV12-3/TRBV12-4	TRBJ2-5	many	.	CASSLGGYRYF	TGTGCCAGCAGTTTAGGCGGGTACCGGTACTTC
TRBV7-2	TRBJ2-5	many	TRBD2	CASRLTSTSGMGETQYF	TGTGCCAGCAGACTAACGTCGACTAGCGGAATGGGGGAGACCCAGTACTTC
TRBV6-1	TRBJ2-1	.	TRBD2	CASSLLAGGGGEQFF	TGTGCCAGCAGTCTCTTAGCGGGAGGAGGGGGTGAGCAGTTCTTC
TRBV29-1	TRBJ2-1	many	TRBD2	CSPGLAGSYNEQFF	TGCAGCCCGGGACTAGCGGGCTCCTACAATGAGCAGTTCTTC
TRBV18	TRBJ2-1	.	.	CASSPPGTPYNEQFF	TGTGCCAGCTCACCACCGGGGACCCCCTACAATGAGCAGTTCTTC
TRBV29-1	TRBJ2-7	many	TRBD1	CSVVPGTGGHEQYF	TGCAGCGTTGTCCCCGGGACAGGGGGCCACGAGCAGTACTTC
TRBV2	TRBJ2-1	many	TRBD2	CASSYTSGAYNEQFF	TGTGCCAGCAGCTATACTAGCGGGGCTTACAATGAGCAGTTCTTC
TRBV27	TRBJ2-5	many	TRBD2	CASSRLGTSGETQYF	TGTGCCAGCAGTAGGCTCGGGACTAGCGGAGAGACCCAGTACTTC
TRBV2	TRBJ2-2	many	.	CASAVVANTGELFF	TGTGCCAGCGCGGTAGTTGCGAACACCGGGGAGCTGTTTTTT
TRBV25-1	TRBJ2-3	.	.	CASSDRGAFASTDTQYF	TGTGCCAGCAGTGACAGGGGGGCCTTTGCTAGCACAGATACGCAGTATTTT
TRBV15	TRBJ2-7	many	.	CATSREGSYEQYF	TGTGCCACCAGCAGAGAGGGTTCCTACGAGCAGTACTTC
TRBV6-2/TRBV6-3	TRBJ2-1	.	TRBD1	CASSYGTGDANEQFF	TGTGCCAGCAGTTACGGGACAGGGGACGCCAATGAGCAGTTCTTC
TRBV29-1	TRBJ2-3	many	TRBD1	CSVEGTGSTDTQYF	TGCAGCGTTGAGGGGACAGGGAGCACAGATACGCAGTATTTT
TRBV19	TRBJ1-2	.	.	CASSDWGNYGYTF	TGTGCCAGTAGCGATTGGGGCAACTATGGCTACACCTTC
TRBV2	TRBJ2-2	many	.	CARKRTNTGELFF	TGTGCCAGAAAGCGGACGAACACCGGGGAGCTGTTTTTT
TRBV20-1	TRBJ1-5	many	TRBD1	CSAPTGGLGSNQPQHF	TGCAGTGCTCCGACAGGGGGCTTGGGTAGCAATCAGCCCCAGCATTTT
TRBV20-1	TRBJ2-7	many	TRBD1	CSATGTGPGEQYF	TGCAGTGCTACCGGGACAGGGCCAGGCGAGCAGTACTTC
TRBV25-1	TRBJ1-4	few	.	CASSRGGGKLFF	TGTGCCAGCAGTAGGGGAGGGGGAAAACTGTTTTTT
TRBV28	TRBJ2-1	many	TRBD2	CASSSMGLGGGEQFF	TGTGCCAGCAGTTCAATGGGACTAGGTGGTGGCGAGCAGTTCTTC
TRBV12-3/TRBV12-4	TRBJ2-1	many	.	CASTPTEDGYNEQFF	TGTGCCAGCACCCCCACAGAGGACGGGTACAATGAGCAGTTCTTC
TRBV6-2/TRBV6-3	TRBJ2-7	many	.	CASSGQTYEQYF	TGTGCCAGCAGTGGCCAAACCTACGAGCAGTACTTC
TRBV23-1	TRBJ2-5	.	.	CASSQSRLRETQYF	TGCGCCAGCAGTCAATCTAGGCTAAGAGAGACCCAGTACTTC
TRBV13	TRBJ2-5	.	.	CASSGGTPQRETQYF	TGTGCCAGCAGCGGGGGGACTCCTCAGAGGGAGACCCAGTACTTC
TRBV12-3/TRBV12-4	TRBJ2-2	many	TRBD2	CASRILAGAAGELFF	TGTGCCAGCAGAATTCTAGCGGGAGCGGCCGGGGAGCTGTTTTTT
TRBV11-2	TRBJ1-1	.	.	CASSVSAYTEAFF	TGTGCCAGCAGCGTCTCGGCGTACACTGAAGCTTTCTTT
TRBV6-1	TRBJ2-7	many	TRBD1	CASTHDWTGPEQYF	TGTGCCAGCACCCATGACTGGACAGGTCCCGAGCAGTACTTC
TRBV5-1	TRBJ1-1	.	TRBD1	CASSPEVGRGHTEAFF	TGCGCCAGCAGCCCGGAGGTCGGCAGGGGGCATACTGAAGCTTTCTTT
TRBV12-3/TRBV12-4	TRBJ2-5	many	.	CASSHRPGETQYF	TGTGCCAGCAGTCATCGCCCGGGGGAGACCCAGTACTTC
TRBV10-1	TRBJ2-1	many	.	CASSDRWGPAGHYNEQFF	TGCGCCAGCAGTGATCGTTGGGGCCCTGCTGGACACTACAATGAGCAGTTCTTC
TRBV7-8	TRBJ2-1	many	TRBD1	CASSLGQYLNNEQFF	TGTGCCAGCAGCTTGGGACAGTACCTTAACAATGAGCAGTTCTTC
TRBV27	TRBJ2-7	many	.	CASSWNRVGEQYF	TGTGCCAGCAGTTGGAACAGGGTAGGAGAGCAGTACTTC
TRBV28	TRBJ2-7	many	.	CASSPGPYEQYF	TGTGCCAGCAGTCCGGGGCCCTACGAGCAGTACTTC
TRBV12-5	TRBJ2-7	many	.	CASGESDRAYEQYF	TGTGCTAGTGGAGAATCCGACAGAGCCTACGAGCAGTACTTC
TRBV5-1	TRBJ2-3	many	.	CASRTADTQYF	TGCGCCAGCAGGACCGCAGATACGCAGTATTTT
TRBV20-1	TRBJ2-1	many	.	CSARDVAHYNEQFF	TGCAGTGCTAGAGATGTAGCGCACTACAATGAGCAGTTCTTC
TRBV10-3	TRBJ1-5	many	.	CAISEGTGIQPQHF	TGTGCCATCAGTGAGGGAACAGGGATTCAGCCCCAGCATTTT
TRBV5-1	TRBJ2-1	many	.	CASRSGPSSYNEQFF	TGCGCCAGCAGGTCCGGACCAAGCTCCTACAATGAGCAGTTCTTC